This TCR beta chain is from a study of blood T cell repertoires in COVID-19. Study information: PBMCs, B-cell-depleted T cells, or T cells provided the cDNA or gDNA that made up the material.

The germline V gene has CDR1 SGHAT and CDR2 FQNNGV. The CDR3 loop spans 16 amino acids. The V gene end was trimmed by 1 base and the J gene end by 4 bases; junction bases not matched to a gene: 6. In the authors' methods: Estimation of nucleated cell counts relied on the amplification of reference gene primers. Sequencing used immunoSEQ multiplex PCR; TCRdb keeps in-frame clones, though not all of them. That table gives V, J and clone size, and the DNA gave D and trimming. The repertoire includes around 100,000 clones, about four fifths of them detected once, and around 13% sits in the top ten. The TCR was taken from a human donor in a cohort sampled during active COVID-19. Input material: peripheral blood. V is TRBV11-2 and J is TRBJ2-5, with 10 nucleotides matching TRBD2. CDR3 DNA: TGTGCCAGCAGCTTAGTTCTAGCGGGGGCGGGAGAGACCCAGTACTTC. Translating it yields CASSLVLAGAGETQYF.